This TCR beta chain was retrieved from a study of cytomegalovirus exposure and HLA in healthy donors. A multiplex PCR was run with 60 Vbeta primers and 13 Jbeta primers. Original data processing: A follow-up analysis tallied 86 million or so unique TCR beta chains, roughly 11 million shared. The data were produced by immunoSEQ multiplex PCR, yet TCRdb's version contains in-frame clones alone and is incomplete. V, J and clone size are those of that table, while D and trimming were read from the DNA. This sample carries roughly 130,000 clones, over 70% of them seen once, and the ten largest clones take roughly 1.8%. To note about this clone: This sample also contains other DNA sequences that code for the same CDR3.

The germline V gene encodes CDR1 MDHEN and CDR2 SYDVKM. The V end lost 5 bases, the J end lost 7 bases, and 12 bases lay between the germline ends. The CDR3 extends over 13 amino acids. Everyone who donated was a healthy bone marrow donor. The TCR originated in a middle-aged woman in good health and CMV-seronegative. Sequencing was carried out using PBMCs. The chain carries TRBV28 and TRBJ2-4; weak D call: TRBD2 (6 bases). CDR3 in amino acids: CASSPLRGNIQYF. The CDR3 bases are TGTGCCAGCAGTCCCCTTCGGGGGAACATTCAGTACTTC. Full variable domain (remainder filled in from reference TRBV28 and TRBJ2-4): DVKVTQSSRYLVKRTGEKVFLECVQDMDHENMFWYRQDPGLGLRLIYFSYDVKMKEKGDIPEGYSVSREKKERFSLILESASTNQTSMYLCASSPLRGNIQYFGAGTRLSVL.